The 27 T cell receptor beta chains listed next were all sequenced from one sample in a study of cytomegalovirus exposure and HLA in healthy donors. Researchers ran the PCR with 60 Vbeta and 13 Jbeta primers. Using immunoSEQ multiplex PCR, the repertoire was profiled, and TCRdb retains in-frame clones only, with some absent. The sample has about 110,000 clones, 74% seen once. The sample was PBMCs. The receptors were sampled from a woman in her thirties or forties in good health and CMV-seropositive.

This clone came up once. The rearrangement joins TRBV4-3 to TRBJ2-1; 7 nucleotides line up with TRBD2. V was pared by 1 base and J by 2 bases, with 11 bases of the junction left unmatched. Germline loops: CDR1 LGHNA, CDR2 YSLEER. The CDR3 has 18 amino acids. The CDR3 DNA sequence: TGCGCCAGCAGCCAAGCTCAGGCTCTAGCGGACCCCTACAATGAGCAGTTCTTC. Protein sequence: CASSQAQALADPYNEQFF.

This clone was seen more than once but under ten times. The chain couples TRBV18 to TRBJ2-1; TRBD2 matches 10 bases. V lost 3 bases, J lost 10 bases, and 6 bases stayed unmatched. Germline V gene data show CDR1 as KGHSH and CDR2 as LQKENI. The CDR3 loop spans 14 amino acids. The CDR3 DNA sequence: TGTGCCAGCTCACCGCCCACTAGCGGGATCGAGCAGTTCTTC. Residues: CASSPPTSGIEQFF. The full variable domain, its missing parts supplied by reference TRBV18 and TRBJ2-1, is NAGVMQNPRHLVRRRGQEARLRCSPMKGHSHVYWYRQLPEEGLKFMVYLQKENIIDESGMPKERFSAEFPKEGPSILRIQQVVRGDSAAYFCASSPPTSGIEQFFGPGTRLTVL.

This chain connects TRBV7-9 to TRBJ2-7, with D possibly being TRBD1 (5 bases). The CDR3 runs 13 residues. Trimming took 4 bases from V and 2 from J, leaving 9 bases between them. Germline assignment: CDR1 SEHNR and CDR2 FQNEAQ (reference sequence). As DNA, the CDR3 is TGTGCCAGCAGCTCCAGGGTCGCCTACGAGCAGTACTTC. It yields the protein CASSSRVAYEQYF.

This clone was counted only a few times. The chain is built from TRBV6-1 and TRBJ2-7; a weak D match, TRBD1 (6 bases). Germline-derived CDR1 and CDR2 are MNHNS and SASEGT. The CDR3 is 15 amino acids. The ends were cut back, 2 bases at V and 1 base at J, with 12 bases in the middle. Here the CDR3 reads CASSEIGGFSYEQYF. DNA of the CDR3: TGTGCCAGCAGTGAAATAGGGGGTTTTTCCTACGAGCAGTACTTC.

This clone has just one count. The rearrangement links TRBV5-4 to TRBJ2-5, with D tentatively TRBD1 (5 bases). CDR1 SGHNT and CDR2 YYREEE come from the germline V gene (reference sequence). The V and J ends lost 2 bases and 4 bases respectively, with 6 bases between them. The CDR3 totals 12 residues. The CDR3 bases are TGTGCCAGCAGCTTTGACAGAGAGACCCAGTACTTC. Its translation is CASSFDRETQYF.

J is TRBJ2-2 and V is TRBV7-2; tentatively, D is TRBD2 (6 bases). CDR1 and CDR2 (germline): SGHTA, FQGNSA. CDR3 size: 17 residues. V was trimmed by 2 bases and J by 0 bases, leaving 13 bases between them. The DNA of the CDR3 is TGTGCCAGCAGCTTATTGGGGCGGGGAACGAACACCGGGGAGCTGTTTTTT. Translation: CASSLLGRGTNTGELFF.

The chain couples TRBV5-8 to TRBJ2-7; 7 positions match TRBD2. Trimming took 2 bases from V and 7 from J; bases not matched to a gene: 3. Germline values: CDR1 SGHTS, CDR2 YDEGEE. The CDR3 is 12 residues long. The CDR3 reads CASSLLAREQYF. The CDR3 bases are TGTGCCAGCAGCTTACTAGCGAGAGAGCAGTACTTC.

J is TRBJ1-6 and V is TRBV4-1; D possibly corresponds to TRBD1 (5 bases). This CDR3 region has 18 residues. CDR1 and CDR2 from the germline V gene are MGHRA and YSYEKL. Trimming pared 4 bases from V and 3 bases from J, leaving 19 bases between. The CDR3 DNA reads TGCGCCAGCAGCCCAATGCCTACCGGGACTGACTATAATTCACCCCTCCACTTT. Translating it yields CASSPMPTGTDYNSPLHF.

The chain is built from TRBV19 and TRBJ2-1, with D tentatively TRBD2 (7 bases). The CDR3 is 14 amino acids. The germline V gene has CDR1 LNHDA and CDR2 SQIVND (reference sequence). V was pared by 4 bases and J by 7 bases, with 14 bases between. The CDR3 DNA reads as TGTGCCAGTAGTAGGGGGGGCAGTCAGAATGAGCAGTTCTTC. It codes for CASSRGGSQNEQFF.

The V and J genes are TRBV7-2 and TRBJ2-3, with 10 bases aligning to TRBD2. V shed 4 bases and J 3 bases; nucleotides not matched to a gene: 4. The CDR3 spans 15 residues. Germline-derived CDR1 and CDR2 are SGHTA and FQGNSA. The CDR3 loop is CASSSSGGITDTQYF. CDR3 coding DNA: TGTGCCAGCAGCTCTAGCGGGGGAATTACAGATACGCAGTATTTT.

The V call is TRBV19, the J call TRBJ2-1, with TRBD2 as a possible D gene (5 bases). Germline V gene data show CDR1 as LNHDA and CDR2 as SQIVND (reference sequence). V lost 4 bases and J 4 bases, leaving 8 bases between the germline ends. This CDR3 is 13 amino acids long. CDR3 amino acids: CASSTGLYNEQFF. The CDR3 bases are TGTGCCAGTAGTACGGGATTATACAATGAGCAGTTCTTC.

The chain recombines TRBV30 with TRBJ2-5, with TRBD1 matching 10 bases. The CDR3 runs 19 residues. The V gene end was trimmed by 1 base and the J gene end by 3 bases; junction bases not matched to a gene: 17. Germline-derived CDR1 and CDR2 are GTSNPN and SVGIG (reference sequence). CDR3 loop: CAWSAPPLKPGQGKETQYF. CDR3 DNA sequence: TGTGCCTGGAGTGCTCCCCCTCTCAAGCCGGGACAGGGGAAAGAGACCCAGTACTTC.

V gene TRBV18 combines with J gene TRBJ1-1; TRBD1 agrees at 8 bases. Germline loops: CDR1 KGHSH, CDR2 LQKENI. Germline trimming cut 1 base from V and 1 base from J; bases unmatched to any gene: 8. This CDR3 contains 17 residues. CDR3 protein: CASSPLQGAVGNTEAFF. CDR3 nucleotide sequence: TGTGCCAGCTCACCACTGCAGGGGGCAGTAGGGAACACTGAAGCTTTCTTT. Drawing the rest from reference TRBV18 and TRBJ1-1, the complete variable domain is NAGVMQNPRHLVRRRGQEARLRCSPMKGHSHVYWYRQLPEEGLKFMVYLQKENIIDESGMPKERFSAEFPKEGPSILRIQQVVRGDSAAYFCASSPLQGAVGNTEAFFGQGTRLTVV.

This clone was picked up a small number of times. This chain uses TRBV25-1 with TRBJ1-6, with D maybe TRBD1 (5 bases). V lost 6 bases to trimming and J lost 6 bases, with 12 bases between them. CDR1 and CDR2 (germline): MGHDK, SYGVNS. The CDR3 is made up of 14 amino acids. Here the CDR3 reads CASSPGGFNSPLHF. In nucleotides, the CDR3 is TGTGCCAGCAGCCCGGGGGGGTTTAATTCACCCCTCCACTTT.

The chain combines TRBV5-1 with TRBJ2-5; D may be TRBD2 (5 bases). This CDR3 has 14 residues. Looked up from germline, CDR1 is SGHRS and CDR2 is YFSETQ. V was pared by 0 bases and J by 0 bases, with 6 bases between. The CDR3 bases are TGCGCCAGCAGCTTGGTAGCGCACCAAGAGACCCAGTACTTC. Its protein product is CASSLVAHQETQYF.

This chain uses TRBV15 with TRBJ2-7, with D possibly matching TRBD1 (6 bases). The germline V gene encodes CDR1 LNHNV and CDR2 YYDKDF (reference sequence). The CDR3 runs to 15 residues. V was cut by 1 base and J by 0 bases, with 10 bases left in between. The CDR3 spells CATSRGGLGSYEQYF. The CDR3 DNA is TGTGCCACCAGCAGAGGGGGGCTTGGCTCCTACGAGCAGTACTTC.

This clone was recorded only once. The chain couples TRBV6-5 to TRBJ2-7; 16 bases map to TRBD2. Germline lookup yields CDR1 MNHEY and CDR2 SVGAGI. V lost 4 bases to trimming and J lost 4 bases; unmatched junction nucleotides: 4. The CDR3 length is 16 residues. The CDR3 loop reads CASSLGTSGRGYEQYF. DNA of the CDR3: TGTGCCAGCAGTTTGGGGACTAGCGGGAGGGGGTACGAGCAGTACTTC.

In DNA, the CDR3 is TGTGCCAGCAGTAGCGGGAGGGGGGGCTACAATGAGCAGTTCTTC. Amino acids: CASSSGRGGYNEQFF. V usage is TRBV6-4 and J usage is TRBJ2-1; the match to TRBD2 covers 10 bases. The CDR3 contains 15 residues. Trimming cost V 5 bases and J 3 bases; bases outside gene matches: 4. CDR1 and CDR2 from the germline V gene are MRHNA and SNTAGT.

This clone was picked up one time. The V gene is TRBV30, the J gene TRBJ1-6, with a weak D call TRBD1 (5 bases). The germline V gene encodes CDR1 GTSNPN and CDR2 SVGIG (reference sequence). The CDR3 extends over 13 amino acids. V was clipped by 0 bases and J by 10 bases, with 10 bases between them. CDR3 nucleotide sequence: TGTGCCTGGAGTGTGGACTACAGGTCACCCCTCCACTTT. Translating it yields CAWSVDYRSPLHF.

The V and J genes are TRBV6-1 and TRBJ1-1; TRBD1 matches at 11 bases. CDR1 is MNHNS, CDR2 SASEGT, per germline. The CDR3 covers 15 residues. After removal of 6 bases from V and 3 bases from J, the junction contained 6 bases not matched to a gene. This CDR3 reads CASSGQGAGDTEAFF. The CDR3 DNA reads TGTGCCAGCAGCGGACAGGGGGCGGGGGACACTGAAGCTTTCTTT.

The chain links TRBV7-3 to TRBJ1-1; 8 nucleotides agree with TRBD1. The germline CDR1 and CDR2 sequences are SGHTA and FQGTGA. The CDR3 totals 14 residues. The V and J ends lost 5 bases and 1 base, in that order; junction bases with no gene match: 3. Here the CDR3 reads CASSTGGPNTEAFF. In DNA, the CDR3 is TGTGCCAGCAGCACAGGGGGGCCGAACACTGAAGCTTTCTTT.

This rearrangement joins TRBV12-5 to TRBJ1-1; 7 bases line up with TRBD1. The CDR3 contains 16 residues. The V gene end was trimmed by 2 bases and the J gene end by 1 base; junction bases not matched to a gene: 7. Germline V gene sequence: CDR1 LGHNT, CDR2 FRNRAP. The CDR3 DNA is TGTGCTAGTGGTTTGAAAGGGGGCGACCCGAACACTGAAGCTTTCTTT. It codes for CASGLKGGDPNTEAFF.

This clone was observed once. The chain combines TRBV21-1 with TRBJ1-1; the table's D call, TRBD1, was not checked against the DNA. TRBV21-1 is classified as a pseudogene. The CDR3 contains 14 residues. The CDR3: CASSAGIVDTEAFF. The CDR3 DNA reads TGTGCCAGCAGCGCAGGGATAGTGGACACTGAAGCTTTCTTT.

This chain uses TRBV5-1 with TRBJ1-1; D gene ambiguous. Per the germline V gene, CDR1 is SGHRS and CDR2 is YFSETQ. Trimming stripped 7 bases from V and 10 bases from J, with 14 bases between. The CDR3 has 11 amino acids. The CDR3 spells CASLPVGGAFF. The DNA for the CDR3 is TGCGCCAGCCTTCCAGTTGGCGGAGCTTTCTTT.

This rearrangement joins TRBV4-1 to TRBJ2-7; 12 nucleotides match TRBD2. CDR1 MGHRA and CDR2 YSYEKL come from the germline V gene. CDR3 length: 15 residues. The V segment lost 4 bases and the J segment 5 bases; nucleotides outside the gene matches: 6. The CDR3 region is CASSLTGLAGNEQYF. CDR3 bases: TGCGCCAGCAGCCTCACTGGACTAGCGGGAAACGAGCAGTACTTC.

This chain joins TRBV18 and TRBJ2-7; 7 bases map to TRBD1. After removal of 5 bases from V and 2 bases from J, the junction contained 3 bases not matched to a gene. The CDR3 length is 13 residues. Per the germline V gene, CDR1 is KGHSH and CDR2 is LQKENI. The CDR3, as DNA: TGTGCCAGCTCAGCACAGGGGACCTACGAGCAGTACTTC. The encoded protein is CASSAQGTYEQYF.

The chain links TRBV2 to TRBJ1-2, with D unclear. The CDR3 spans 12 residues. V lost 8 bases and J lost 2, with 9 bases in between. Per the germline V gene, CDR1 is SNHLY and CDR2 is FYNNEI. CDR3 protein: CASLRKNYGYTF. As DNA, the CDR3 is TGTGCCAGCCTTAGAAAGAACTATGGCTACACCTTC.